The rows below give T cell receptor beta chains drawn from one sample of a study of blood T cell repertoires in COVID-19. Assay used: immunoSEQ multiplex PCR; TCRdb lists only in-frame clones, some missing. The table includes 95,000 to 120,000 clones, about 88% detected once. Sample: peripheral blood. These receptors were taken from a woman in her 70s who had recovered from COVID-19. The CDR3 runs from the conserved cysteine through the conserved F or W. D genes are given only for firm matches. Only some rows state a clone size, as once, few, many or a class for expanded clones.

NA,TRBJ1-5,TRBV19,NA,CASSIATGKFNQPQHF,TGTGCCAGTAGTATTGCCACAGGGAAGTTCAATCAGCCCCAGCATTTT
NA,TRBJ1-1,TRBV5-6,NA,CASWGLQAWNTEAFF,TGTGCCAGTTGGGGGCTCCAAGCTTGGAACACTGAAGCTTTCTTT
NA,TRBJ2-2,TRBV7-8,TRBD2,CASSFSGGVYTGELFF,TGTGCCAGCAGCTTTAGCGGGGGGGTGTACACCGGGGAGCTGTTTTTT
NA,TRBJ2-3,TRBV19,NA,CASRRPGRTDTQYF,TGTGCCAGTAGGCGTCCAGGGCGCACAGATACGCAGTATTTT
NA,TRBJ2-7,TRBV19,NA,CASSIPGSYEQYF,TGTGCCAGTAGTATCCCCGGTTCCTACGAGCAGTACTTC
NA,TRBJ2-1,TRBV7-3,TRBD2,CASSLKGTSGRAYYNEQFF,TGTGCCAGCAGCTTAAAAGGGACTAGCGGGAGGGCCTACTACAATGAGCAGTTCTTC
NA,TRBJ2-1,TRBV27,NA,CASSLSQGPYNEQFF,TGTGCCAGCAGTTTATCCCAGGGGCCGTACAATGAGCAGTTCTTC
NA,TRBJ1-1,TRBV30,TRBD1,CAWNDREWLAFF,TGTGCCTGGAATGACAGGGAATGGTTAGCTTTCTTT
few,TRBJ2-1,TRBV5-1,NA,CASSIALGSPGEQFF,TGCGCCAGCAGCATCGCCCTCGGGTCCCCGGGAGAGCAGTTCTTC
once,TRBJ2-5,TRBV9,TRBD2,CASSVGGSGETQYF,TGTGCCAGCAGCGTCGGGGGGAGCGGAGAGACCCAGTACTTC
NA,TRBJ2-4,TRBV18,NA,CASSPPDSRAKNIQYF,TGTGCCAGCTCACCACCGGACAGCCGAGCCAAAAACATTCAGTACTTC
once,TRBJ1-2,TRBV6-5,NA,CASRGGVYGYTF,TGTGCCAGCAGGGGGGGGGTCTATGGCTACACCTTC
NA,TRBJ2-3,TRBV24-1,NA,CATSAWRSSTDTQYF,TGTGCCACCAGTGCCTGGAGATCTAGCACAGATACGCAGTATTTT
NA,TRBJ2-6,TRBV2,NA,CASSREAGANVLTF,TGTGCCAGCAGTAGGGAGGCTGGGGCCAACGTCCTGACTTTC
NA,TRBJ1-5,TRBV12-3/TRBV12-4,NA,CASRETSNQPQHF,TGTGCCAGCAGGGAGACTAGCAATCAGCCCCAGCATTTT
few,TRBJ2-1,TRBV24-1,NA,CATSDVPNYNEQFF,TGTGCCACCAGTGATGTCCCAAATTACAATGAGCAGTTCTTC
NA,TRBJ1-5,TRBV19,NA,CASRGGAAIRPQHF,TGTGCCAGTAGGGGGGGGGCGGCAATCAGACCCCAGCATTTT
NA,TRBJ2-7,TRBV20-1,TRBD2,CGGERPREQYF,TGCGGGGGGGAAAGGCCTCGAGAGCAGTACTTC
NA,TRBJ2-7,TRBV5-1,TRBD1,CASSLAQGASYEQYF,TGCGCCAGCAGCTTGGCACAGGGGGCGTCCTACGAGCAGTACTTC
NA,TRBJ1-4,TRBV5-1,NA,CASSPGQTNEKLFF,TGCGCCAGCAGCCCGGGACAAACTAATGAAAAACTGTTTTTT
NA,TRBJ2-1,TRBV7-2,TRBD1,CASSPPPGQGDNEQFF,TGTGCCAGCAGCCCCCCCCCGGGACAGGGAGACAATGAGCAGTTCTTC
NA,TRBJ2-3,TRBV7-9,TRBD2,CASSLSSGRETDTQYF,TGTGCCAGCAGCTTATCGAGCGGGAGGGAAACAGATACGCAGTATTTT
NA,TRBJ2-7,TRBV11-2,NA,CASSLVGGPQTYEQYF,TGTGCCAGCAGCTTAGTTGGGGGCCCTCAAACCTACGAGCAGTACTTC
NA,TRBJ1-4,TRBV9,NA,CASSLQATTTNEKLFF,TGTGCCAGCAGCCTCCAGGCCACAACAACTAATGAAAAACTGTTTTTT
NA,TRBJ2-3,TRBV24-1,NA,CATSDLRGWSTDTQYF,TGTGCCACCAGTGACTTGAGAGGATGGAGTACAGATACGCAGTATTTT
NA,TRBJ2-7,TRBV18,NA,CASSPIPGYEQYF,TGTGCCAGCTCACCGATTCCAGGATACGAGCAGTACTTC